This entry lists 31 T cell receptor beta chains sequenced from one sample in a study of shared clonotypes between healthy human individuals. Assay: immunoSEQ multiplex PCR; the TCRdb copy retains only in-frame clones and omits some. The sample contains some 1.1 million clones, roughly 80% of which appear only once. Material for sequencing was memory CD4+ T cells from PBMCs. Subset: CD45RA-negative fraction. The receptors derive from a young man in good health. Some clones in this sample may be carry-over from other donors' samples.

As to this clone: Different DNA sequences within this sample yield the same CDR3. The chain links TRBV29-1 to TRBJ2-3; 8 positions match TRBD1. The J segment lost 6 bases and the V segment lost 3 bases, leaving 2 bases of the junction unmatched. Germline V lookup: CDR1 SQVTM, CDR2 ANQGSEA. This CDR3 has 12 residues. The CDR3 nucleotides are TGCAGCGTTGATCAGGGGGCGGATACGCAGTATTTT. This codes for CSVDQGADTQYF.

The gene calls are TRBV5-6 and TRBJ1-5, with D perhaps matching TRBD1 (6 bases). CDR1 and CDR2 (germline): SGHDT, YYEEEE. The CDR3 has 14 amino acids. With 5 bases removed from V and 7 bases from J, the gap between germline ends came to 16 bases. This CDR3 reads CASSPGGSSQPQHF. In DNA, the CDR3 is TGTGCCAGCAGTCCCGGGGGCTCTTCACAGCCCCAGCATTTT. Filled out from reference TRBV5-6 and TRBJ1-5, the complete variable domain reads DAGVTQSPTHLIKTRGQQVTLRCSPKSGHDTVSWYQQALGQGPQFIFQYYEEEERQRGNFPDRFSGHQFPNYSSELNVNALLLGDSALYLCASSPGGSSQPQHFGDGTRLSIL.

This chain connects TRBV29-1 to TRBJ2-7; TRBD1 or TRBD2 may be the D gene (6 bases each). CDR3 length: 12 amino acids. V was pared by 4 bases and J by 5 bases, with 12 bases between. The germline V gene encodes CDR1 SQVTM and CDR2 ANQGSEA. In nucleotides, the CDR3 is TGCAGCGTTGTGTCCGGGGGCGACGAGCAGTACTTC. It encodes CSVVSGGDEQYF.

This sequence joins TRBV10-3 and TRBJ2-5; tentative D call: TRBD2 (5 bases). This CDR3 has 14 amino acids. Germline-derived CDR1 and CDR2 are ENHRY and SYGVKD. Trimming removed 0 bases at V and 11 bases at J, with 16 bases between. Here the CDR3 DNA reads TGTGCCATCAGTGAGTCGGATCTGGCAAGGGAGCAGTACTTC. Translating it yields CAISESDLAREQYF.

The rearrangement uses TRBV5-1 and TRBJ2-5, with 7 bases matching TRBD1. The CDR3 consists of 14 residues. Germline loops: CDR1 SGHRS, CDR2 YFSETQ. After removal of 4 bases from V and 6 bases from J, the junction contained 9 bases not matched to a gene. Here the CDR3 reads CASSAAGRGQTQYF. CDR3 coding DNA: TGCGCCAGCAGCGCGGCAGGAAGGGGGCAGACCCAGTACTTC.

The chain links TRBV5-6 to TRBJ2-3, with D perhaps being TRBD1 or TRBD2 (5 bases each). V lost 4 bases, J lost 4 bases, and 13 bases lay in between. The CDR3 has 14 residues. Germline lookup yields CDR1 SGHDT and CDR2 YYEEEE. The DNA for the CDR3 is TGTGCCAGCAGCCAACTCCGAGGGGCAGATACGCAGTATTTT. Translated, it gives CASSQLRGADTQYF. Together with reference TRBV5-6 and TRBJ2-3, the CDR3 gives the full variable domain: DAGVTQSPTHLIKTRGQQVTLRCSPKSGHDTVSWYQQALGQGPQFIFQYYEEEERQRGNFPDRFSGHQFPNYSSELNVNALLLGDSALYLCASSQLRGADTQYFGPGTRLTVL.

The rearrangement uses TRBV30 and TRBJ2-3, with D hard to call. The germline V gene has CDR1 GTSNPN and CDR2 SVGIG (reference sequence). Deletions cut 0 bases from V and 5 bases from J, with 9 bases between. The length of the CDR3 is 13 residues. The CDR3, as DNA: TGTGCCTGGAGTGTAAAGGGTGGAGATACGCAGTATTTT. Its translation is CAWSVKGGDTQYF.

CDR3 sequence reads: CASTLQEGGTYGYTF. CDR3 DNA sequence: TGTGCCAGCACCCTTCAAGAGGGGGGGACGTATGGCTACACCTTC. The rearrangement links TRBV2 to TRBJ1-2; weak D call: TRBD1 (6 bases). The CDR3 length is 15 residues. V was shortened by 7 bases and J by 5 bases, with 20 bases between the two germline ends. Per germline, CDR1 SNHLY and CDR2 FYNNEI.

As DNA, the CDR3 is TGTGCCAGCAGCTCAAGCCGGGTTCGCGAGCAGTACTTC. It is translated as CASSSSRVREQYF. The J gene is TRBJ2-7, the V gene TRBV7-2; D unresolved. CDR3 length: 13 residues. Trimming took 4 bases from V and 6 from J, leaving 13 bases between them. Germline-derived CDR1 and CDR2 are SGHTA and FQGNSA.

This clone was observed a few times. This rearrangement joins TRBV29-1 to TRBJ1-4; no clear D gene. CDR1 is SQVTM and CDR2 is ANQGSEA in the germline V gene. V was trimmed by 1 base and J by 11 bases, leaving 14 bases between them. The CDR3 is 13 residues long. For the CDR3, the DNA is TGCAGCGTTGAAGCCCAATCATCCGATAAACTGTTTTTT. Translation gives CSVEAQSSDKLFF. Full variable domain (rest looked up from reference TRBV29-1 and TRBJ1-4): SAVISQKPSRDICQRGTSLTIQCQVDSQVTMMFWYRQQPGQSLTLIATANQGSEATYESGFVIDKFPISRPNLTFSTLTVSNMSPEDSSIYLCSVEAQSSDKLFFGSGTQLSVL.

About this clone itself: This is likely an artifact of a read error, given a far larger clone one base away. The gene calls are TRBV2 and TRBJ2-2; TRBD2 agrees at 7 bases. CDR1 and CDR2 from the germline V gene are SNHLY and FYNNEI. CDR3 length equals 13 residues. CDR3 sequence reads: CTSGVTNTGELFF. The CDR3 DNA sequence: TGTACCAGCGGGGTTACGAACACCGGGGAGCTGTTTTTT.

The chain has TRBV18 and TRBJ1-4, with TRBD1 as a possible D gene (6 bases). CDR1 and CDR2 from the germline V gene are KGHSH and LQKENI. V was trimmed by 5 bases and J by 8 bases, leaving 15 bases between them. The CDR3 covers 14 residues. CDR3 in amino acids: CASSNRARGEKLFF. The CDR3 bases are TGTGCCAGCTCAAACAGGGCTCGAGGGGAAAAACTGTTTTTT. Full variable domain (outside the CDR3, taken from reference TRBV18 and TRBJ1-4): NAGVMQNPRHLVRRRGQEARLRCSPMKGHSHVYWYRQLPEEGLKFMVYLQKENIIDESGMPKERFSAEFPKEGPSILRIQQVVRGDSAAYFCASSNRARGEKLFFGSGTQLSVL.

The V and J genes are TRBV11-2 and TRBJ2-1; 8 bases line up with TRBD2. The ends lost 5 bases at V and 8 bases at J; junction bases unmatched: 11. In germline, CDR1 is SGHAT, CDR2 FQNNGV. This CDR3 is built from 15 residues. The CDR3 spells CASSQLRGLGDEQFF. For the CDR3, the DNA is TGTGCCAGCAGCCAACTACGGGGACTAGGCGATGAGCAGTTCTTC.

The J gene is TRBJ2-1, the V gene TRBV6-1, with D possibly being TRBD1 or TRBD2 (5 bases each). Germline CDR1 is MNHNS and CDR2 is SASEGT. There are 15 residues in the CDR3. V gave up 4 bases and J gave up 1 base, with 11 bases separating them. CDR3 protein: CASSVGTVSYNEQFF. For the CDR3, the DNA is TGTGCCAGCAGTGTTGGGACGGTGTCCTACAATGAGCAGTTCTTC.

The V call is TRBV28, the J call TRBJ1-2; D remains ambiguous. Deletions cut 3 bases from V and 7 bases from J, with 12 bases between. This CDR3 is 13 amino acids long. CDR1 and CDR2 from the germline V gene are MDHEN and SYDVKM. In DNA, the CDR3 is TGTGCCAGCAGTTTTGTCCCAGAGGGTGGCTACACCTTC. Translated: CASSFVPEGGYTF.

The chain uses TRBV7-2 and TRBJ1-4; 7 bases are shared with TRBD1. The CDR3 covers 15 residues. V lost 5 bases and J lost 12; bases outside the gene matches: 15. Germline V gene lookup returns CDR1 SGHTA and CDR2 FQGNSA. The CDR3 DNA reads TGTGCCAGCAGCCCACTGACAGGGCTTGTGAATCAACTGTTTTTT. Translation: CASSPLTGLVNQLFF.

This sequence joins TRBV12-2 and TRBJ2-7; no DNA check was done on the table's D call, TRBD2. TRBV12-2 is recorded as a pseudogene. The CDR3 is 15 amino acids. In DNA form, the CDR3 reads TGTGCAAGCCCTCGGGGGGGGTTCGGCTCCTACGAGCAGTACTTC. Its protein is CASPRGGFGSYEQYF.

The chain uses TRBV10-3 and TRBJ1-3, with D perhaps matching TRBD1 (6 bases). Germline-derived CDR1 and CDR2 are ENHRY and SYGVKD. V shed 7 bases and J shed 3 bases, with 19 bases lying between them. This CDR3 contains 16 residues. The CDR3 nucleotides are TGTGCCATCATGGCCGGCCCACAGGGTTATGGAAACACCATATATTTT. Translating it yields CAIMAGPQGYGNTIYF.

J is TRBJ2-7 and V is TRBV4-2; 12 nucleotides match TRBD2. CDR3 size: 14 residues. J was trimmed by 3 bases and V by 8 bases; bases with no gene match: 5. Germline values: CDR1 LGHNA, CDR2 YNFKEQ. CDR3 DNA: TGTGCCAGCCGGGGACTAGCGGGCATCTACGAGCAGTACTTC. Its protein is CASRGLAGIYEQYF.

CDR3 nucleotide sequence: TGTGCCAGTAGTATCAGAACAGGGGGAGATACGCAGTATTTT. Protein product: CASSIRTGGDTQYF. The chain employs TRBV19 and TRBJ2-3; TRBD1 matches at 8 bases. Germline assignment: CDR1 LNHDA and CDR2 SQIVND (reference sequence). The V gene end was trimmed by 3 bases and the J gene end by 5 bases; junction bases not matched to a gene: 4. CDR3 length: 14 amino acids. Together with reference TRBV19 and TRBJ2-3, the CDR3 gives the full variable domain: DGGITQSPKYLFRKEGQNVTLSCEQNLNHDAMYWYRQDPGQGLRLIYYSQIVNDFQKGDIAEGYSVSREKKESFPLTVTSAQKNPTAFYLCASSIRTGGDTQYFGPGTRLTVL.

This clone has only one observation. The rearrangement uses TRBV7-9 and TRBJ2-1; D may be TRBD1 or TRBD2 (5 bases each). The germline V and J ends were trimmed by 5 bases and 6 bases, with 23 bases remaining between them. CDR1 SEHNR and CDR2 FQNEAQ come from the germline V gene (reference sequence). The CDR3 sequence is 17 residues long. The CDR3: CASSPPPGRKEANEQFF. Written as DNA, the CDR3 is TGTGCCAGCAGCCCTCCACCAGGGCGAAAGGAGGCCAATGAGCAGTTCTTC.

For the CDR3, the DNA is TGTGCCAGCAGTCTCATGTCGGCCCTAGAACCCCAAGCTTTCTTT. Translated: CASSLMSALEPQAFF. The chain links TRBV27 to TRBJ1-1; D remains ambiguous. V was pared by 5 bases and J by 9 bases, with 22 bases between. Germline values: CDR1 MNHEY, CDR2 SMNVEV (reference sequence). This CDR3 region has 15 residues.

As for this clone: Only one base separates this from a far larger clonotype, so it likely reflects a read error. This sample includes further DNA sequences coding for the same CDR3. V gene TRBV5-1 combines with J gene TRBJ2-7; TRBD2 matches at 8 bases. The germline gives CDR1 SGHRS, CDR2 YFSETQ. Trimming at V came to 3 bases and at J to 7 bases, leaving 12 bases not matched to a gene. The CDR3 has 15 residues. CDR3 amino acids: CASSYKLAGNDEQYF. For the CDR3, the DNA is TGCGCCAGCAGCTATAAGTTAGCGGGAAATGATGAGCAGTACTTC.

The rearrangement joins TRBV20-1 to TRBJ2-5, with D tentatively TRBD1 (5 bases). Per the germline V gene, CDR1 is DFQATT and CDR2 is SNEGSKA (reference sequence). This CDR3 has 11 residues. Trimming removed 4 bases at V and 5 bases at J, with 8 bases between. CDR3 DNA sequence: TGCAGTGCTACAGCAGGGGAGACCCAGTACTTC. This encodes CSATAGETQYF.

The chain joins TRBV28 to TRBJ2-1, with TRBD2 matching 14 bases. The length of the CDR3 is 14 residues. Germline-derived CDR1 and CDR2 are MDHEN and SYDVKM. The V and J ends lost 6 bases and 9 bases, in that order; junction bases with no gene match: 4. The CDR3 is CASRPGLAGVEQFF. The CDR3 coding sequence is TGTGCCAGCAGGCCGGGACTAGCGGGAGTTGAGCAGTTCTTC.

This clone was detected once. This rearrangement joins TRBV7-9 to TRBJ1-3; D unresolved. The germline V gene has CDR1 SEHNR and CDR2 FQNEAQ (reference sequence). This CDR3 is built from 16 residues. V lost 0 bases and J lost 0, with 9 bases in between. CDR3 loop: CASSLAELSSGNTIYF. In DNA form, the CDR3 reads TGTGCCAGCAGCTTAGCCGAGCTCAGCTCTGGAAACACCATATATTTT. The full variable domain, its missing parts supplied by reference TRBV7-9 and TRBJ1-3, is DTGVSQNPRHKITKRGQNVTFRCDPISEHNRLYWYRQTLGQGPEFLTYFQNEAQLEKSRLLSDRFSAERPKGSFSTLEIQRTEQGDSAMYLCASSLAELSSGNTIYFGEGSWLTVV.

The J gene is TRBJ2-3, the V gene TRBV7-6; D might be TRBD1 or TRBD2, each matching 5 bases. Germline V lookup: CDR1 SGHVS, CDR2 FNYEAQ. The ends were cut back, 1 base at V and 3 bases at J, with 11 bases in the middle. CDR3 size: 15 residues. The CDR3 is CASSLGFWGTDTQYF. The CDR3 DNA sequence: TGTGCCAGCAGCTTAGGGTTCTGGGGGACAGATACGCAGTATTTT.

The genes are TRBV15 and TRBJ2-7; TRBD1 is a possible D gene (5 bases). Per germline, CDR1 LNHNV and CDR2 YYDKDF (reference sequence). The CDR3 has 15 residues. V lost 5 bases and J lost 0, with 14 bases in between. In DNA, the CDR3 is TGTGCCACCAGCGGGGCGAGGACCTTCTCCTACGAGCAGTACTTC. It encodes CATSGARTFSYEQYF.

A few counts support this clone. The CDR3 nucleotides are TGTGCCAGCAGCTGGAGACTAGCGGGACACAGCACAGATACGCAGTATTTT. It codes for CASSWRLAGHSTDTQYF. This chain connects TRBV7-2 to TRBJ2-3, with 11 bases that match TRBD2. CDR3 size: 17 residues. Losses at the gene ends were 4 bases for V and 0 bases for J; bases not matched to a gene: 6. Germline CDR1 is SGHTA and CDR2 is FQGNSA.

This clone was recorded once. V and J are TRBV28 and TRBJ2-5, with 7 bases identical to TRBD2. J was trimmed by 5 bases and V by 4 bases; bases with no gene match: 10. CDR1 and CDR2 (germline): MDHEN, SYDVKM. The CDR3 has 15 residues. CDR3 in amino acids: CASSSTGTTGETQYF. The CDR3 nucleotides are TGTGCCAGCAGTTCGACCGGGACTACGGGGGAGACCCAGTACTTC.

This clone came up once. The chain recombines TRBV5-6 with TRBJ2-2; D perhaps matches TRBD2 (6 bases). The CDR3 sequence is 16 residues long. Trimming cost V 2 bases and J 6 bases, with 17 bases left between them. The germline CDR1 and CDR2 sequences are SGHDT and YYEEEE. This chain's CDR3 is CASSFPPGSVAGELFF. DNA of the CDR3: TGTGCCAGCAGCTTCCCCCCCGGGAGTGTCGCCGGGGAGCTGTTTTTT.